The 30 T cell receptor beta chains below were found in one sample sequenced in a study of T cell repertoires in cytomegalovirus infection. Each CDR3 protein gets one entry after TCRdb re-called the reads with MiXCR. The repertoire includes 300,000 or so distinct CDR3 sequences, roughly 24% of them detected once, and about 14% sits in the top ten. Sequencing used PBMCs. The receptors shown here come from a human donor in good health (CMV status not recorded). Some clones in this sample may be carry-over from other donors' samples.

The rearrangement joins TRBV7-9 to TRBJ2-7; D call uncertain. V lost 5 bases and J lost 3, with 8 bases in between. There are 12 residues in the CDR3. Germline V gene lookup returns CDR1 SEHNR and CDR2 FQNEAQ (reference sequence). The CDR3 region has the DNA TGTGCCAGCAGCCCCGGGTACTACGAGCAGTACTTC. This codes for CASSPGYYEQYF.

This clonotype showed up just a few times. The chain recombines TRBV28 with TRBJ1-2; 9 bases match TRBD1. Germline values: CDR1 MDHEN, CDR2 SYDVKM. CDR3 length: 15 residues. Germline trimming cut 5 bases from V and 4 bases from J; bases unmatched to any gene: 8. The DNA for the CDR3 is TGTGCCAGCAGTCTCCCGGGACAGGGAACCTATGGCTACACCTTC. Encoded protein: CASSLPGQGTYGYTF.

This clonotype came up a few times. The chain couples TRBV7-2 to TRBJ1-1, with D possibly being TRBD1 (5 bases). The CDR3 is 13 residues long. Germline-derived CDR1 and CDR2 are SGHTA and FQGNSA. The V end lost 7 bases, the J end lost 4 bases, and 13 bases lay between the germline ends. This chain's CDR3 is CASTSDKITEAFF. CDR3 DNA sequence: TGTGCCAGCACCTCGGACAAAATCACTGAAGCTTTCTTT.

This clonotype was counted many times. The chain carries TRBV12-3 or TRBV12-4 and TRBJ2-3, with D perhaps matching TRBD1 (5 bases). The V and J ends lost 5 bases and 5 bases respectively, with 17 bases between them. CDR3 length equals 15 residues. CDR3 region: CASSVQGASGDTQYF. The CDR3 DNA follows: TGTGCCAGCAGTGTTCAAGGGGCTTCGGGAGATACGCAGTATTTT.

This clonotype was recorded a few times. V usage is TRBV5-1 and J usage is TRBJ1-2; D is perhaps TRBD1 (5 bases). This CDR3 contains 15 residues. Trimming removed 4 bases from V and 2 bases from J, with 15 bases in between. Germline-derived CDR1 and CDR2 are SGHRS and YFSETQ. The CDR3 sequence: CASSPTSGTNYGYTF. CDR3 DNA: TGCGCCAGCAGCCCAACCTCCGGGACGAACTATGGCTACACCTTC. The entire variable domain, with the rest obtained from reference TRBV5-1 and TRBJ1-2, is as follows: KAGVTQTPRYLIKTRGQQVTLSCSPISGHRSVSWYQQTPGQGLQFLFEYFSETQRNKGNFPGRFSGRQFSNSRSEMNVSTLELGDSALYLCASSPTSGTNYGYTFGSGTRLTVV.

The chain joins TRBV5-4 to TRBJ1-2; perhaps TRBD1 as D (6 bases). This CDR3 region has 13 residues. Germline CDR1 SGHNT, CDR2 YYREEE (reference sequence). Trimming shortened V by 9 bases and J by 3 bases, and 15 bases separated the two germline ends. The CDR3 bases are TGTGCCACCCAACAGGGTTCGGACTATGGCTACACCTTC. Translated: CATQQGSDYGYTF. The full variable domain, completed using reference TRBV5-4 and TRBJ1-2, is ETGVTQSPTHLIKTRGQQVTLRCSSQSGHNTVSWYQQALGQGPQFIFQYYREEENGRGNFPPRFSGLQFPNYSSELNVNALELDDSALYLCATQQGSDYGYTFGSGTRLTVV.

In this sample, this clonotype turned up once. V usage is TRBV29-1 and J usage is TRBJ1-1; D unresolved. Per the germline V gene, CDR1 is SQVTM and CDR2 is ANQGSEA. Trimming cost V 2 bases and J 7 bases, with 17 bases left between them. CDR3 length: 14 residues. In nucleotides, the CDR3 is TGCAGCGTTGAAAGAGAGGCAGCCCGAGGTGAAGCTTTCTTT. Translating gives CSVEREAARGEAFF.

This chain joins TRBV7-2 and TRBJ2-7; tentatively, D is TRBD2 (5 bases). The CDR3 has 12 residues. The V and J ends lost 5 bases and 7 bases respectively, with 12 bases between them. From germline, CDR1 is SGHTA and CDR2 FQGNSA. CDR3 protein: CASSLDLAEQYF. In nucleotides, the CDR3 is TGTGCCAGCAGCCTAGACTTAGCGGAGCAGTACTTC.

Written as DNA, the CDR3 is TGCAGCATCAGCCCAAGTATGGACAGAGCCTACGAGCAGTACTTC. This codes for CSISPSMDRAYEQYF. The genes are TRBV29-1 and TRBJ2-7; maybe TRBD1 (6 bases). Trimming pared 8 bases from V and 2 bases from J, leaving 22 bases between. CDR1 and CDR2 from the germline V gene are SQVTM and ANQGSEA. This CDR3 has 15 amino acids.

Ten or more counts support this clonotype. The CDR3 spells CASSLERATDTQYF. CDR3 nucleotides: TGTGCCAGCAGCTTGGAACGGGCCACAGATACGCAGTATTTT. This chain joins TRBV7-2 and TRBJ2-3; D is ambiguous. Trimming pared 3 bases from V and 2 bases from J, leaving 9 bases between. Germline V gene sequence: CDR1 SGHTA, CDR2 FQGNSA. The CDR3 consists of 14 residues. Full variable domain (rest looked up from reference TRBV7-2 and TRBJ2-3): GAGVSQSPSNKVTEKGKDVELRCDPISGHTALYWYRQSLGQGLEFLIYFQGNSAPDKSGLPSDRFSAERTGGSVSTLTIQRTQQEDSAVYLCASSLERATDTQYFGPGTRLTVL.

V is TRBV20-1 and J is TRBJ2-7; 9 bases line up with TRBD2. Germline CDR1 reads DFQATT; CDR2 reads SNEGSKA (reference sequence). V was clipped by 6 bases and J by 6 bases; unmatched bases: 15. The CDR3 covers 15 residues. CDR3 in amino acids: CSAKSPSGMGGEQYF. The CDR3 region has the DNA TGCAGTGCCAAGAGTCCTAGCGGGATGGGCGGCGAGCAGTACTTC.

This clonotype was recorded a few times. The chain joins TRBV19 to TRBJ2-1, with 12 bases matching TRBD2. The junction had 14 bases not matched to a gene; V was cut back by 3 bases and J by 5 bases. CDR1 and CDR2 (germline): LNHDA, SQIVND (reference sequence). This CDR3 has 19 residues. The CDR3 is CASSITELAGGKTNNEQFF. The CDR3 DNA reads TGTGCCAGTAGTATCACGGAACTAGCGGGGGGTAAGACGAACAATGAGCAGTTCTTC.

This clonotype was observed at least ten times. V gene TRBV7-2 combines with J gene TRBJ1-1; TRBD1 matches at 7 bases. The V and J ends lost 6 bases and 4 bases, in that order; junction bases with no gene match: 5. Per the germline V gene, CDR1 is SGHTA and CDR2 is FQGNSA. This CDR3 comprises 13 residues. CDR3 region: CASRQGGTTEAFF. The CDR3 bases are TGTGCCAGCAGGCAGGGGGGTACCACTGAAGCTTTCTTT.

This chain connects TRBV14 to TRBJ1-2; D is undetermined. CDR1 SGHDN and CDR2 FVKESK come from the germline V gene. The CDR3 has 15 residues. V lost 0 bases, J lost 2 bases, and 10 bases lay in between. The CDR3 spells CASSQDAGGNYGYTF. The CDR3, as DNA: TGTGCCAGCAGCCAAGACGCAGGAGGAAACTATGGCTACACCTTC.

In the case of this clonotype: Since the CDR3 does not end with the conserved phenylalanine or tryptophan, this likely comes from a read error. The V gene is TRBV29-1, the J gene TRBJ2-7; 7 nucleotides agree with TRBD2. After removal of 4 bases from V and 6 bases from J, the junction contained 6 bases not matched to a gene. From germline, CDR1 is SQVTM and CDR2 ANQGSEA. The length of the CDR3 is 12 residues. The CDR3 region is CSVVSGHTEQYL. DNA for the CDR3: TGCAGCGTTGTTAGCGGGCACACCGAGCAGTACTTA.

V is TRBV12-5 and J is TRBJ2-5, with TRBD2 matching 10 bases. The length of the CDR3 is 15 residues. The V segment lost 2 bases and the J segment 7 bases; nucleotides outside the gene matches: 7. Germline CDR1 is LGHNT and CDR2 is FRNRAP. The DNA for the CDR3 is TGTGCTAGTGGTTTGTACAAGCGGGAGGGTGGGACCCAGTACTTC. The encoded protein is CASGLYKREGGTQYF. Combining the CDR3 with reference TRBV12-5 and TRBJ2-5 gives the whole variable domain DARVTQTPRHKVTEMGQEVTMRCQPILGHNTVFWYRQTMMQGLELLAYFRNRAPLDDSGMPKDRFSAEMPDATLATLKIQPSEPRDSAVYFCASGLYKREGGTQYFGPGTRLLVL.

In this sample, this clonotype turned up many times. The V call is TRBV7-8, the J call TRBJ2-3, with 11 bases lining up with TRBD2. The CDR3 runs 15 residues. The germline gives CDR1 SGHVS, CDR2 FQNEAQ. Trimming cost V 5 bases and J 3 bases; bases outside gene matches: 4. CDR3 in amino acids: CASSPLAGGTDTQYF. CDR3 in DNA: TGTGCCAGCAGCCCATTAGCGGGAGGGACAGATACGCAGTATTTT.

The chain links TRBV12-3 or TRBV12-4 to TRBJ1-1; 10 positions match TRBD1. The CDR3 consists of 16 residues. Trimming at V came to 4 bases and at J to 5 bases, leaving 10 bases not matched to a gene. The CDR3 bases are TGTGCCAGCAGTTCCCCCGGGACAGGGGTTAGGACTGAAGCTTTCTTT. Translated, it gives CASSSPGTGVRTEAFF.

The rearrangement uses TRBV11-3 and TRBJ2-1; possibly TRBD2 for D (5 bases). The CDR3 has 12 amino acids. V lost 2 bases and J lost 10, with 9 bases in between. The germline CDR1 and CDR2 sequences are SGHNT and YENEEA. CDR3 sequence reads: CASSLMAGEQFF. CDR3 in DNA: TGTGCCAGCAGCTTAATGGCGGGCGAGCAGTTCTTC.

CDR3 protein: CASSCVGQEINQPQHF. The CDR3 coding sequence is TGTGCCAGCAGTTGCGTGGGACAGGAGATCAATCAGCCCCAGCATTTT. The chain uses TRBV28 and TRBJ1-5; 8 bases match TRBD1. V was pared by 4 bases and J by 3 bases, with 8 bases of the junction left unmatched. Germline-derived CDR1 and CDR2 are MDHEN and SYDVKM. The CDR3 spans 16 residues.

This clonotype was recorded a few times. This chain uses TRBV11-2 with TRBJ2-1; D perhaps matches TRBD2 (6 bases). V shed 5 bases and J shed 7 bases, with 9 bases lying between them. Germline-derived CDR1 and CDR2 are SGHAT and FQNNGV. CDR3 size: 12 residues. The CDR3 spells CASSISGNEQFF. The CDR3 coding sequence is TGTGCCAGCAGCATTAGCGGTAATGAGCAGTTCTTC. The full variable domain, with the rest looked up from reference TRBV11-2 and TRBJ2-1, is EAGVAQSPRYKIIEKRQSVAFWCNPISGHATLYWYQQILGQGPKLLIQFQNNGVVDDSQLPKDRFSAERLKGVDSTLKIQPAKLEDSAVYLCASSISGNEQFFGPGTRLTVL.

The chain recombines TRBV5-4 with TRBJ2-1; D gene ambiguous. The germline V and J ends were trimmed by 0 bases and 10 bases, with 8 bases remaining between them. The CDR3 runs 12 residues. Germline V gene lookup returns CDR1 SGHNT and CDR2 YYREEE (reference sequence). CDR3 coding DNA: TGTGCCAGCAGCTTGGCCAGAGAAGAGCAGTTCTTC. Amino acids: CASSLAREEQFF. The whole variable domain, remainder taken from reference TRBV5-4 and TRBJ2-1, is ETGVTQSPTHLIKTRGQQVTLRCSSQSGHNTVSWYQQALGQGPQFIFQYYREEENGRGNFPPRFSGLQFPNYSSELNVNALELDDSALYLCASSLAREEQFFGPGTRLTVL.

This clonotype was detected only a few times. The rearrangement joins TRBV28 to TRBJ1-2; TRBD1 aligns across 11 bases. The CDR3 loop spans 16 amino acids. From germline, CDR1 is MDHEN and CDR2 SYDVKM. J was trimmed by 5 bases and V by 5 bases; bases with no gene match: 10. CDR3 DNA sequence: TGTGCCAGCAGTCCGCGGGACAGGGGGGCCGGGTATGGCTACACCTTC. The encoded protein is CASSPRDRGAGYGYTF.

CDR3 DNA: TGTGCCAACAGCAGGGAGGTCGCTGAAAAACTGTTTTTT. Protein product: CANSREVAEKLFF. This chain connects TRBV2 to TRBJ1-4; the D gene is possibly TRBD1 (5 bases). Trimming removed 10 bases from V and 7 bases from J, with 16 bases in between. This CDR3 spans 13 amino acids. Germline lookup yields CDR1 SNHLY and CDR2 FYNNEI. The full variable domain, its missing parts supplied by reference TRBV2 and TRBJ1-4, is EPEVTQTPSHQVTQMGQEVILRCVPISNHLYFYWYRQILGQKVEFLVSFYNNEISEKSEIFDDQFSVERPDGSNFTLKIRSTKLEDSAMYFCANSREVAEKLFFGSGTQLSVL.

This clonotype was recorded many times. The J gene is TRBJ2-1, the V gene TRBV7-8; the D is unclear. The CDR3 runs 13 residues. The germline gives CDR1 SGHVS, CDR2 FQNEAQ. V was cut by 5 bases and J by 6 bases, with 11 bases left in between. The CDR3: CASSQQPSNEQFF. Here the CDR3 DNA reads TGTGCCAGCAGCCAGCAGCCTTCCAATGAGCAGTTCTTC.

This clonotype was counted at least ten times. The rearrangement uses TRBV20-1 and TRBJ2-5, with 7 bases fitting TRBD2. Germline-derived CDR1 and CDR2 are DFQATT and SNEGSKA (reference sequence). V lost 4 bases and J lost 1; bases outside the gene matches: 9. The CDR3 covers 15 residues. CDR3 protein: CSATRDSGTQETQYF. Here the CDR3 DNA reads TGCAGTGCTACCAGAGACAGCGGGACCCAAGAGACCCAGTACTTC.

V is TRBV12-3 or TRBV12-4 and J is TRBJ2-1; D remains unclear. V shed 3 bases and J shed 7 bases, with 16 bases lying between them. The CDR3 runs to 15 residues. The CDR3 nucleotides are TGTGCCAGCAGTTTTCTAGTCCTCTCCTCTAATGAGCAGTTCTTC. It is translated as CASSFLVLSSNEQFF.

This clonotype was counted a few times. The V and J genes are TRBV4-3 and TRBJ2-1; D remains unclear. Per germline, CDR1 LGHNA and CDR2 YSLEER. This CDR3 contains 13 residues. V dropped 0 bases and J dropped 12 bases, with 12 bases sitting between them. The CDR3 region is CASSQDRRSWQFF. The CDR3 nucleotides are TGCGCCAGCAGCCAAGATCGCCGCTCCTGGCAGTTCTTC.

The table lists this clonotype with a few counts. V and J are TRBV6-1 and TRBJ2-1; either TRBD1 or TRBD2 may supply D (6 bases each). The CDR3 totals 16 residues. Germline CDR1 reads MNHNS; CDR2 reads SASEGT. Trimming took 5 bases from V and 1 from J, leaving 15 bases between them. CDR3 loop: CASSPRGTQSYNEQFF. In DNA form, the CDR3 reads TGTGCCAGCAGTCCTCGGGGGACACAATCCTACAATGAGCAGTTCTTC.

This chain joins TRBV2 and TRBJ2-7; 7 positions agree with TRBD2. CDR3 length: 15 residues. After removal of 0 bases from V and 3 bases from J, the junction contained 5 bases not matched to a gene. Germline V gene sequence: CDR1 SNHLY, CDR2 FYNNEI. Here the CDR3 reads CASSEARGSLYEQYF. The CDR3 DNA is TGTGCCAGCAGTGAAGCGCGCGGGAGTCTCTACGAGCAGTACTTC.